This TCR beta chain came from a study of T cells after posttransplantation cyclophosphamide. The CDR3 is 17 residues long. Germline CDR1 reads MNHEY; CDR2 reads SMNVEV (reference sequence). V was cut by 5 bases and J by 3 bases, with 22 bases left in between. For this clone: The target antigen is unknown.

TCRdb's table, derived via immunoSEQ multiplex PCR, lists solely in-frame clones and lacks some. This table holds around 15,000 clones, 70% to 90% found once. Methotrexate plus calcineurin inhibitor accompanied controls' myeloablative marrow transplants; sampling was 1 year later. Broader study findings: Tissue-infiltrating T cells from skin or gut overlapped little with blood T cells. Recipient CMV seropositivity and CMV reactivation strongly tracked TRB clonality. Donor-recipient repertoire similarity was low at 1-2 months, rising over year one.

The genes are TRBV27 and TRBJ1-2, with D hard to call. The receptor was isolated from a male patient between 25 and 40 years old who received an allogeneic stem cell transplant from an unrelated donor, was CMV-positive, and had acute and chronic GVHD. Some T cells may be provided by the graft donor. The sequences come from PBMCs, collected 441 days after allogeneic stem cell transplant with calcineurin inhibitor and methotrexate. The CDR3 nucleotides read TGTGCCAGCAGTCTAATACCACTACGACCCGACCACTATGGCTACACCTTC. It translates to CASSLIPLRPDHYGYTF.